This record concerns one TCR beta chain sequence. Its antigen remains unidentified. The record originates from a study of human thymus T cells. Study conclusions and caveats: An apparent bias in V and J gene usage was seen in thymic and blood repertoires. There were highly overlapping thymic repertoires among unrelated individuals, as related research reported.

Corrective cardiac surgery supplied the resected thymus tissue. Healthy Finnish infants undergoing corrective surgery for congenital heart defects were the donors. The CDR3 sequence is 15 residues long. J was trimmed by 8 bases and V by 1 base; bases with no gene match: 2. Germline V gene sequence: CDR1 SEHNR, CDR2 FQNEAQ (reference sequence). The method was immunoSEQ multiplex PCR; TCRdb's version includes in-frame clones alone and lacks a portion of them. The sample has about 78,000 clones, around 96% seen once. The sample taken for sequencing was thymus tissue. This rearrangement joins TRBV7-9 to TRBJ1-6; 10 nucleotides agree with TRBD1. This receptor was obtained from a boy younger than two with a congenital heart defect but otherwise immunologically healthy. The CDR3: CASSLGGTGDSPLHF. Here the CDR3 DNA reads TGTGCCAGCAGCTTAGGGGGGACAGGGGATTCACCCCTCCACTTT.